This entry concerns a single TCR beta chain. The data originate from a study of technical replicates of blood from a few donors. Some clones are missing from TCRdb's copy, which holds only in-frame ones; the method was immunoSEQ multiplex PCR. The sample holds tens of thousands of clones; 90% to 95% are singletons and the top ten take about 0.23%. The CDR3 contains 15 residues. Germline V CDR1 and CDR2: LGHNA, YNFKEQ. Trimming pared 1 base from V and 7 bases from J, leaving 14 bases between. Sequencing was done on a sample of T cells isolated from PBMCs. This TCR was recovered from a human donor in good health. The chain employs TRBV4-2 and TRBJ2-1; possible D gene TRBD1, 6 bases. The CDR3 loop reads CASSQAGQGLNEQFF. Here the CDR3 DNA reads TGTGCCAGCAGCCAAGCGGGGCAGGGGCTAAATGAGCAGTTCTTC.